This paragraph reports one T cell receptor (beta chain). CDR3 length equals 15 residues. Trimming took 2 bases from V and 1 from J, leaving 11 bases between them. Germline loops: CDR1 KGHSH, CDR2 LQKENI. The use of a sample-barcoded 5' primer and a J-beta primer mix characterized a second PCR of roughly 6 to 11 cycles. TCRdb used MiXCR to reprocess the 5' RACE reads, holding one entry per CDR3 protein. The repertoire holds 910,000 or so distinct CDR3 sequences, with roughly 50% as singletons. This sample is part of a study of blood T cells in healthy people across ages. Per-sample PBMC isolation yielded at least 6.5 million cells.

The TCR originated in a woman between 55 and 75 years old in good health. The sequenced material came from blood. This rearrangement joins TRBV18 to TRBJ1-1; D remains unclear. The CDR3 loop is CASSPGQSSNTEAFF. The CDR3 DNA reads TGTGCCAGCTCACCAGGGCAGAGCTCGAACACTGAAGCTTTCTTT.